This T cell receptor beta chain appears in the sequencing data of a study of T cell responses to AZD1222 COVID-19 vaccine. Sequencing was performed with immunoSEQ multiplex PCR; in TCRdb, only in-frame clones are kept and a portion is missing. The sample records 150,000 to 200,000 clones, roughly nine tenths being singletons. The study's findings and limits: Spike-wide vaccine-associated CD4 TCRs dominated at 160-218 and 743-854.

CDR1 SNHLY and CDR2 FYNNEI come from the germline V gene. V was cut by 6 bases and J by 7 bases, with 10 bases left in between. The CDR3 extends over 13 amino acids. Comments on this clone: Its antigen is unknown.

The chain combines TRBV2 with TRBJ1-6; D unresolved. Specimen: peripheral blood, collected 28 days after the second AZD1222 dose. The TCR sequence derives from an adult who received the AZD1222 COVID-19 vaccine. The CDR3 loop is CASRPGRNSPLHF. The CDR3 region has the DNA TGTGCCAGCAGACCAGGCCGGAATTCACCCCTCCACTTT.